The 20 T cell receptor beta chains below were found in one sample sequenced in a study of CD8+ T cells in alopecia areata. cDNA reverse transcribed from extracted RNA served as the sequencing template. TCRdb's table, derived via immunoSEQ multiplex PCR, lists solely in-frame clones and lacks some. The profile covers approximately 150,000 clones, with about three fifths appearing a single time and roughly 17% taken by the ten largest. Treatment of the sample: oral pan-JAK inhibitor, 5-10 mg twice daily. The sequenced sample was CD4+ T cells sorted from blood, obtained at roughly week 58, from a patient treated with tofacitinib. The receptors here all came from a human donor with alopecia areata.

V gene TRBV30 combines with J gene TRBJ2-3; D is uncertain. This CDR3 has 15 amino acids. Per the germline V gene, CDR1 is GTSNPN and CDR2 is SVGIG (reference sequence). V was shortened by 1 base and J by 0 bases, with 11 bases between the two germline ends. The CDR3: CAWSADDTSTDTQYF. The CDR3 region has the DNA TGTGCCTGGAGTGCCGACGATACTAGCACAGATACGCAGTATTTT.

In nucleotides, the CDR3 is TGTGCCTGGACCCTCGGAGGCAAGCAGTTCTTC. It is translated as CAWTLGGKQFF. V and J are TRBV30 and TRBJ2-1, with a tentative D call TRBD2 (5 bases). The germline V gene has CDR1 GTSNPN and CDR2 SVGIG (reference sequence). The length of the CDR3 is 11 residues. The V end lost 4 bases, the J end lost 11 bases, and 12 bases lay between the germline ends.

This chain connects TRBV30 to TRBJ2-7; 9 bases match TRBD1. V trimming: 7 bases; J trimming: 3 bases; junction bases outside the gene matches: 4. The CDR3 contains 12 residues. Germline CDR1 is GTSNPN and CDR2 is SVGIG (reference sequence). As DNA, the CDR3 is TGTGCCTTGACAGGGGGTGGCTACGAGCAGTACTTC. It translates to CALTGGGYEQYF. Together with reference TRBV30 and TRBJ2-7, the CDR3 gives the full variable domain: SQTIHQWPATLVQPVGSPLSLECTVEGTSNPNLYWYRQAAGRGLQLLFYSVGIGQISSEVPQNLSASRPQDRQFILSSKKLLLSDSGFYLCALTGGGYEQYFGPGTRLTVT.

The CDR3 coding sequence is TGTGCCAGCAGAGGACAGGGATGGGCTTATGGCTACACCTTC. The encoded protein is CASRGQGWAYGYTF. V usage is TRBV2 and J usage is TRBJ1-2; TRBD1 matches at 8 bases. The V gene end was trimmed by 6 bases and the J gene end by 5 bases; junction bases not matched to a gene: 8. The germline V gene has CDR1 SNHLY and CDR2 FYNNEI. CDR3 size: 14 residues.

This chain connects TRBV27 to TRBJ1-6, with 12 nucleotides matching TRBD1. The germline CDR1 and CDR2 sequences are MNHEY and SMNVEV (reference sequence). The CDR3 extends over 16 amino acids. V lost 5 bases, J lost 9 bases, and 8 bases stayed unmatched. The CDR3 DNA reads as TGTGCCAGCAGTCCGGGACAGGGGGCTCGGGTTTCACCCCTCCACTTT. Protein: CASSPGQGARVSPLHF.

Concerning this clone itself: This sample also contains other DNA sequences that code for the same CDR3. V is TRBV5-1 and J is TRBJ2-5; no clear D gene. CDR1 and CDR2 (germline): SGHRS, YFSETQ. CDR3 size: 13 residues. Trimming shortened V by 0 bases and J by 1 base, and 4 bases separated the two germline ends. CDR3 coding DNA: TGCGCCAGCAGCTTGGCCCTCCAAGAGACCCAGTACTTC. Protein: CASSLALQETQYF.

The genes are TRBV2 and TRBJ1-1; TRBD1 matches at 7 bases. The germline V gene has CDR1 SNHLY and CDR2 FYNNEI. This CDR3 has 16 residues. V shed 6 bases, J shed 0 bases, and the junction held 10 bases outside the gene matches. CDR3 in amino acids: CASRQQGNGLNTEAFF. Here the CDR3 DNA reads TGTGCCAGCAGACAACAGGGGAATGGCCTGAACACTGAAGCTTTCTTT.

This clone was picked up many times. The rearrangement uses TRBV29-1 and TRBJ2-5; TRBD1 agrees at 7 bases. The ends lost 7 bases at V and 5 bases at J; junction bases unmatched: 13. CDR3 length: 14 amino acids. Germline loops: CDR1 SQVTM, CDR2 ANQGSEA. CDR3 nucleotides: TGCAGCGGGTCATTACAGGGGATGCGGGAGACCCAGTACTTC. Translation: CSGSLQGMRETQYF.

This clone appeared once. This CDR3 is CASSHRDRGLILTGANVLTF. CDR3 DNA sequence: TGTGCCAGCAGCCACCGGGACAGGGGCCTGATTTTGACTGGGGCCAACGTCCTGACTTTC. V and J are TRBV13 and TRBJ2-6, with 10 bases aligning to TRBD1. Germline assignment: CDR1 PRHDT and CDR2 FYEKMQ (reference sequence). With V trimmed by 5 bases and J by 2 bases, 15 bases remained unmatched. CDR3 size: 20 residues.

The chain couples TRBV6-5 to TRBJ1-1; a possible D gene is TRBD1 (5 bases). V was pared by 4 bases and J by 0 bases, with 9 bases between. The CDR3 is 14 amino acids. Germline V lookup: CDR1 MNHEY, CDR2 SVGAGI. The CDR3 nucleotides read TGTGCCAGCAGTTCCGGGACCCTGAACACTGAAGCTTTCTTT. Its translation is CASSSGTLNTEAFF.

This chain joins TRBV29-1 and TRBJ1-4; D is undetermined. Germline-derived CDR1 and CDR2 are SQVTM and ANQGSEA. V lost 1 base, J lost 12 bases, and 9 bases lay in between. This CDR3 contains 11 residues. The CDR3 protein is CSVEAGYQLFF. CDR3 nucleotides: TGCAGCGTTGAAGCCGGGTATCAACTGTTTTTT. The whole variable domain, filled in from reference TRBV29-1 and TRBJ1-4, reads SAVISQKPSRDICQRGTSLTIQCQVDSQVTMMFWYRQQPGQSLTLIATANQGSEATYESGFVIDKFPISRPNLTFSTLTVSNMSPEDSSIYLCSVEAGYQLFFGSGTQLSVL.

This chain uses TRBV4-1 with TRBJ1-2; D uncertain. Germline V gives CDR1 MGHRA, CDR2 YSYEKL. The CDR3 totals 17 residues. Deletions cut 2 bases from V and 4 bases from J, with 20 bases between. This chain's CDR3 is CASSQSNADTFPYGYTF. The CDR3 DNA reads TGCGCCAGCAGCCAATCCAACGCAGACACATTTCCCTATGGCTACACCTTC.

In its sample, this clone was seen a few times. This chain uses TRBV12-5 with TRBJ2-6, with D hard to call. Germline V gene sequence: CDR1 LGHNT, CDR2 FRNRAP. V was shortened by 5 bases and J by 1 base, with 6 bases between the two germline ends. The CDR3 has 14 amino acids. The DNA for the CDR3 is TGTGCTAGTGGTCAGATATCTGGGGCCAACGTCCTGACTTTC. It yields the protein CASGQISGANVLTF.

Notes on this clone: This could be a read error, since a much larger clone is one nucleotide away. The V gene is TRBV14, the J gene TRBJ2-3; D not resolved. V was cut by 4 bases and J by 2 bases, with 4 bases left in between. The CDR3 has 12 residues. CDR1 and CDR2 (germline): SGHDN, FVKESK. The CDR3 coding sequence is TGTGCCAGCAGCCCGAACACAGATACGCAGTATTTT. This encodes CASSPNTDTQYF.

The gene calls are TRBV11-2 and TRBJ2-7; the D call may be TRBD1 or TRBD2 (5 bases each). The V gene lost 4 bases and the J gene lost 0 bases, with 13 bases spanning the gap. Per germline, CDR1 SGHAT and CDR2 FQNNGV. The CDR3 contains 15 residues. Here the CDR3 reads CASSWGRSSSYEQYF. In nucleotides, the CDR3 is TGTGCCAGCAGCTGGGGACGGTCGAGCTCCTACGAGCAGTACTTC.

CDR3 coding DNA: TGTGCTAGTGGTCCGAACTGGGGTACTCACGAGCAGTACTTC. As protein: CASGPNWGTHEQYF. The genes are TRBV12-5 and TRBJ2-7; D unresolved. The CDR3 is 14 amino acids. The germline V gene has CDR1 LGHNT and CDR2 FRNRAP. V was cut by 5 bases and J by 5 bases, with 16 bases left in between.

The sample holds a few counts of this clone. The chain has TRBV7-2 and TRBJ2-5, with 15 bases matching TRBD2. Losses at the gene ends were 1 base for V and 4 bases for J; bases not matched to a gene: 4. Looked up from germline, CDR1 is SGHTA and CDR2 is FQGNSA. The CDR3 has 17 residues. The CDR3 loop reads CASSLGTSGGAVETQYF. CDR3 sequence (DNA): TGTGCCAGCAGCTTAGGGACTAGCGGGGGGGCCGTAGAGACCCAGTACTTC.

The chain carries TRBV9 and TRBJ2-7; the D gene is possibly TRBD2 (6 bases). Germline CDR1 SGDLS, CDR2 YYNGEE. V was pared by 7 bases and J by 5 bases, with 19 bases between. The CDR3 spans 14 residues. The chain's CDR3 is CASGRASGEDEQYF. In DNA form, the CDR3 reads TGTGCCAGCGGTAGGGCGAGTGGGGAGGACGAGCAGTACTTC.

This clone was counted a few times. V gene TRBV16 combines with J gene TRBJ2-1; weak D call: TRBD2 (5 bases). The CDR3 totals 12 residues. Per the germline V gene, CDR1 is KGHSY and CDR2 is FQNENV. V lost 4 bases and J 6 bases, leaving 7 bases between the germline ends. CDR3 in amino acids: CASSLLGNEQFF. DNA of the CDR3: TGTGCCAGCAGCCTACTAGGCAATGAGCAGTTCTTC.

The CDR3 spells CASSMDRAPLHF. The CDR3 bases are TGTGCCAGTAGCATGGACAGGGCACCCCTCCACTTT. The rearrangement links TRBV19 to TRBJ1-6; 8 bases agree with TRBD1. Germline V gives CDR1 LNHDA, CDR2 SQIVND (reference sequence). There are 12 residues in the CDR3. V gave up 6 bases and J gave up 11 bases; unmatched junction bases: 3.